This entry describes one T cell receptor (beta chain). The sample comes from a study of T cell changes during pregnancy in multiple sclerosis. Libraries were prepared by immunoSEQ multiplex PCR; TCRdb keeps only in-frame clonotypes and omits some of them. The sample records about 34,000 clones, 70% to 90% being singletons. V lost 6 bases and J lost 8; bases outside the gene matches: 5. The V gene's germline CDR1 is MNHNS and CDR2 SASEGT. This CDR3 is built from 14 residues. The clonotype was recovered from a female donor with multiple sclerosis, enrolled in a pregnancy study. The specimen comprised CD8+ T cells from peripheral blood mononuclear cells, sampled in the third trimester of pregnancy. This rearrangement joins TRBV6-1 to TRBJ2-1, with 12 bases identical to TRBD2. The CDR3 region is CASRASGGADEQFF. The CDR3 DNA reads TGTGCCAGCAGGGCTAGCGGGGGGGCCGATGAGCAGTTCTTC.